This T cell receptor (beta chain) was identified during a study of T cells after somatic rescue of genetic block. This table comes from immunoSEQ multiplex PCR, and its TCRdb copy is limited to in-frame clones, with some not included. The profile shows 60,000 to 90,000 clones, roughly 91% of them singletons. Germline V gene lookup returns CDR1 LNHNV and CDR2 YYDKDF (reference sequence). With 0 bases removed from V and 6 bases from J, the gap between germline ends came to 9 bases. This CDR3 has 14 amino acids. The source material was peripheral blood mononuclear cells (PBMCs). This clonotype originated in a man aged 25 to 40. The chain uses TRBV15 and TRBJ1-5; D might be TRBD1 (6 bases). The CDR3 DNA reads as TGTGCCACCAGCAGAGATGGAGGGGGTCAGCCCCAGCATTTT. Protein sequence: CATSRDGGGQPQHF.